The clone carrying this T cell receptor (beta chain) was observed a few times. Antigen specificity is unknown. V gave up 1 base and J gave up 7 bases; unmatched junction bases: 1. The CDR3 sequence is 13 residues long. The germline gives CDR1 MNHEY, CDR2 SMNVEV (reference sequence). This record comes from a study of T cell repertoires in cytomegalovirus infection. For the study at large: Well-studied HLA-B-restricted CMV epitopes were used in the study alongside recently identified HLA-C-restricted ones.

TCRdb passed the reads through MiXCR, listing each CDR3 protein once. The table has about half a million distinct CDR3 sequences, approximately 46% seen once. The source of this sequence is a human donor in good health (CMV status not recorded). Some clones in this sample may be carry-over from other donors' samples. This chain uses TRBV27 with TRBJ2-1, with TRBD2 matching 7 bases. Here the sequenced sample was cultured PBMCs, taken from culture after CMV antigen stimulation. This CDR3 reads CASSLWEGNEQFF. The CDR3 DNA reads as TGTGCCAGCAGTTTATGGGAGGGGAATGAGCAGTTCTTC.